Sequencing of this TCR beta chain was carried out in a study of T-cell memory formation after mild COVID-19. TCRdb independently ran MiXCR on the 5' RACE reads; one entry per CDR3 protein. Of 45,000 to 50,000 distinct CDR3 sequences listed, approximately 7% are singletons. CDR3 size: 15 residues. Trimming took 6 bases from V and 5 from J; bases not matched to a gene: 7. CDR1 MNHEY and CDR2 SVGEGT come from the germline V gene. This clonotype was recorded many times. The TCR sequence derives from a man aged 18 to 30 who had mild COVID-19 (a few samples of this study predate the infection). Cell type and time point are not known. Sequenced sample: PBMCs or a T cell subset sorted from them (not recorded which). The chain couples TRBV6-2 or TRBV6-3 to TRBJ2-5; 12 nucleotides match TRBD2. In nucleotides, the CDR3 is TGTGCCAGCAGCCGCCGACTAGCGGGGGTGGAGACCCAGTACTTC. This translates into CASSRRLAGVETQYF.